This T cell receptor beta chain was found in a study of graft-versus-host responses after intestinal transplantation. Whole-study context: The transplants performed in recipients were multivisceral, liver-intestinal, or isolated intestinal. Among the recipients, all got anti-thymocyte globulin induction and then tacrolimus and steroids for around 3 years.

The CDR3 totals 14 residues. Germline V lookup: CDR1 SGHDT, CDR2 YYEEEE. V trimming: 4 bases; J trimming: 5 bases; junction bases outside the gene matches: 6. TCRdb keeps only in-frame clones here, not all; method: immunoSEQ multiplex PCR. The sample has approximately 90,000 clones; roughly four fifths are singletons. This clone was detected only once. Its antigen remains unidentified. This specimen was unstimulated CD4+ T cells sorted from spleen or lymph node cells, taken before intestinal transplant. The chain employs TRBV5-6 and TRBJ2-1, with 7 bases identical to TRBD2. The TCR sequence derives from a human donor who received an intestinal transplant. The CDR3 sequence: CASSAAGVDNEQFF. The CDR3 nucleotides read TGTGCCAGCAGCGCCGCGGGGGTGGACAATGAGCAGTTCTTC. The full variable domain, with the rest looked up from reference TRBV5-6 and TRBJ2-1, is DAGVTQSPTHLIKTRGQQVTLRCSPKSGHDTVSWYQQALGQGPQFIFQYYEEEERQRGNFPDRFSGHQFPNYSSELNVNALLLGDSALYLCASSAAGVDNEQFFGPGTRLTVL.